This T cell receptor beta chain was recovered during a study of blood T cell repertoires in COVID-19. Study information: COVID-19 samples from acute and convalescent phases originated in the United States, Italy and Spain. Sample material is recorded as cDNA or gDNA derived from T cells, B-cell-depleted T cells, or PBMCs.

Trimming removed 6 bases from V and 8 bases from J, with 8 bases in between. CDR1 and CDR2 (germline): SNHLY, FYNNEI. The CDR3 sequence is 12 residues long. In the original analysis: Reference gene primers were amplified, and this amplification served to estimate nucleated cell counts. Sequencing used immunoSEQ multiplex PCR; TCRdb keeps in-frame clones, though not all of them. V and J calls and clone size are copied from that table; D and trimming were computed from the DNA. The top ten clones hold approximately 15% of a sample with roughly 150,000 clones, roughly 80% of them seen once. The rearrangement uses TRBV2 and TRBJ1-6; the D gene is possibly TRBD1 (6 bases). Sequenced input: peripheral blood. This receptor was taken from a woman over 75 with acute or convalescent COVID-19. CDR3 sequence reads: CASRGADSPLHF. Here the CDR3 DNA reads TGTGCCAGCAGGGGGGCTGATTCACCCCTCCACTTT.